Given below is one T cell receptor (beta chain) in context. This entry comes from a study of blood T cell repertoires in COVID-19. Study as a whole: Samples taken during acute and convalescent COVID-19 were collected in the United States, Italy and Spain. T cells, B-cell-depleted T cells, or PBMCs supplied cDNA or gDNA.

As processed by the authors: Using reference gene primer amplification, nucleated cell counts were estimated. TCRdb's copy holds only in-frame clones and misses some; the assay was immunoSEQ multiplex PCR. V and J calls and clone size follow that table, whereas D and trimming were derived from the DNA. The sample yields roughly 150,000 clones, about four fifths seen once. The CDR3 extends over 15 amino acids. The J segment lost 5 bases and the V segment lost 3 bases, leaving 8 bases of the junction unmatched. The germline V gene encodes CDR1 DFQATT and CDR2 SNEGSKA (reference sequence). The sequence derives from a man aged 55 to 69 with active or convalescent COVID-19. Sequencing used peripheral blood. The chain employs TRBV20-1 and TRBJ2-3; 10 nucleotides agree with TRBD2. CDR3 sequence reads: CSASHGLAGGDTQYF. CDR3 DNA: TGCAGTGCTAGTCATGGTTTAGCGGGAGGAGATACGCAGTATTTT.